The 5 T cell receptor beta chains given below trace back to one sample, sequenced in a study of T cell responses to AZD1222 COVID-19 vaccine. The table came from immunoSEQ multiplex PCR; TCRdb's copy has only in-frame clones and leaves some out. The table records 150,000 to 200,000 clones, approximately 90% of them present only once. Here the sequenced sample was peripheral blood, taken 28 days after the second AZD1222 dose. The receptors originated from an adult who received the AZD1222 COVID-19 vaccine.

J is TRBJ1-2 and V is TRBV7-8; no clear D. V was trimmed by 4 bases and J by 2 bases, leaving 17 bases between them. The CDR3 covers 16 residues. The V gene's germline CDR1 is SGHVS and CDR2 FQNEAQ. DNA of the CDR3: TGTGCCAGCAGCTCCCTCAAGGGTGCCGGGAACTATGGCTACACCTTC. It specifies CASSSLKGAGNYGYTF.

The chain has TRBV6-5 and TRBJ2-7; no firm D call. This CDR3 is 15 amino acids long. V was shortened by 0 bases and J by 6 bases, with 15 bases between the two germline ends. The germline gives CDR1 MNHEY, CDR2 SVGAGI. Written as DNA, the CDR3 is TGTGCCAGCAGTTACTCGAGTGTGGGTTTGGTCGAGCAGTACTTC. This translates into CASSYSSVGLVEQYF.

The chain joins TRBV15 to TRBJ1-2, with unresolved D. This CDR3 has 13 amino acids. V was clipped by 1 base and J by 5 bases, with 8 bases between them. The V gene's germline CDR1 is LNHNV and CDR2 YYDKDF (reference sequence). The CDR3 DNA follows: TGTGCCACCAGCAGAGGCGTAGATTATGGCTACACCTTC. Its translation: CATSRGVDYGYTF.

V gene TRBV4-1 combines with J gene TRBJ1-2; D perhaps matches TRBD1 (5 bases). CDR1 is MGHRA and CDR2 is YSYEKL in the germline V gene. The CDR3 runs 17 residues. Trimming removed 0 bases at V and 8 bases at J, with 22 bases between. CDR3 in DNA: TGCGCCAGCAGCCAAGATTTTCGTGGGGCGCGAAGGGGAGGCTACACCTTC. Its translation: CASSQDFRGARRGGYTF.

The chain employs TRBV6-5 and TRBJ1-2; tentative D call: TRBD1 (5 bases). This CDR3 spans 13 amino acids. Per the germline V gene, CDR1 is MNHEY and CDR2 is SVGAGI. Between the trimmed V and J ends, which lost 2 bases and 4 bases, there was a span of 8 bases. CDR3 sequence reads: CASSYDSTYGYTF. CDR3 coding DNA: TGTGCCAGCAGTTACGACAGCACCTATGGCTACACCTTC.